This T cell receptor beta chain derives from a study of radiation and T cells in renal cell carcinoma. The time point is: baseline pretreatment blood. Treatment specified: 15 Gy SBRT to primary tumor, nephrectomy 4 weeks later. TCRdb's copy holds only in-frame clones and misses some; the assay was immunoSEQ multiplex PCR. The table has more than 95,000 clones, approximately 80% seen once; the top ten hold approximately 3%. This CDR3 has 17 residues. Germline trimming cut 4 bases from V and 3 bases from J; bases unmatched to any gene: 12. Sequencing was performed on blood, taken from a patient whose treatment included radiotherapy and nephrectomy. J is TRBJ2-4 and V is TRBV5-3; 8 nucleotides align to TRBD1. TRBV5-3 belongs to the ORF category, with a function that is uncertain. This receptor was obtained from a woman aged 55-69 years with renal cell carcinoma. Written as DNA, the CDR3 is TGTGCCAGAAGCCCGGACAGGGTATGGCAAGGCAAAAACATTCAGTACTTC. This gives the protein CARSPDRVWQGKNIQYF.